Shown below are 18 T cell receptor beta chains from a single sample sequenced in a study of blood T cells in healthy people across ages. Using a J-beta primer mix together with a sample-barcoded 5' primer, a second PCR was run for about 6 to 11 cycles. From the 5' RACE reads, TCRdb called clonotypes with MiXCR, one entry per CDR3 protein. Of 1.5 million to 2 million distinct CDR3 sequences listed, 40% to 55% are singletons. Sequenced sample: blood. These receptor sequences come from a woman aged 40 to 50 in good health.

This chain uses TRBV27 with TRBJ1-1, with 10 bases fitting TRBD1. The germline V gene encodes CDR1 MNHEY and CDR2 SMNVEV (reference sequence). The CDR3 totals 16 residues. The junction had 15 bases not matched to a gene; V was cut back by 10 bases and J by 4 bases. The CDR3 spells CATAAGQGFSATEAFF. The CDR3, as DNA: TGTGCCACCGCAGCGGGACAGGGGTTTTCGGCCACTGAAGCTTTCTTT.

The chain links TRBV7-9 to TRBJ1-1, with D maybe TRBD1 (5 bases). V lost 6 bases to trimming and J lost 6 bases, with 17 bases between them. The germline CDR1 and CDR2 sequences are SEHNR and FQNEAQ (reference sequence). CDR3 length equals 14 residues. DNA of the CDR3: TGTGCCAGCAGTCTCGGGGGGGGAATCTCTGAAGCTTTCTTT. This encodes CASSLGGGISEAFF. Combining the CDR3 with reference TRBV7-9 and TRBJ1-1 gives the whole variable domain DTGVSQNPRHKITKRGQNVTFRCDPISEHNRLYWYRQTLGQGPEFLTYFQNEAQLEKSRLLSDRFSAERPKGSFSTLEIQRTEQGDSAMYLCASSLGGGISEAFFGQGTRLTVV.

The chain employs TRBV27 and TRBJ1-2; a possible D gene is TRBD1 (6 bases). Germline loops: CDR1 MNHEY, CDR2 SMNVEV (reference sequence). This CDR3 comprises 13 residues. The V end lost 6 bases, the J end lost 8 bases, and 16 bases lay between the germline ends. The CDR3 region is CASSGGRAGGYTF. DNA for the CDR3: TGTGCCAGCAGCGGGGGGCGGGCGGGCGGCTACACCTTC.

This chain connects TRBV5-6 to TRBJ2-5, with D perhaps matching TRBD2 (6 bases). The CDR3 sequence is 16 residues long. V dropped 4 bases and J dropped 4 bases, with 20 bases sitting between them. The germline V gene has CDR1 SGHDT and CDR2 YYEEEE. In DNA form, the CDR3 reads TGTGCCAGCAGCCCCCAAGGTGGGGACTTGCTAGAGACCCAGTACTTC. It codes for CASSPQGGDLLETQYF.

This chain uses TRBV4-1 with TRBJ2-7, with D unresolved. The CDR3 is 20 amino acids. Germline V gene sequence: CDR1 MGHRA, CDR2 YSYEKL. V dropped 0 bases and J dropped 0 bases, with 24 bases sitting between them. This CDR3 reads CASSQDRSIGSAPSSYEQYF. The CDR3 DNA sequence: TGCGCCAGCAGCCAAGATCGAAGTATTGGTTCGGCGCCCAGCTCCTACGAGCAGTACTTC.

The chain carries TRBV4-3 and TRBJ1-1; TRBD1 matches 7 bases. There are 17 residues in the CDR3. Germline CDR1 reads LGHNA; CDR2 reads YSLEER. V was clipped by 0 bases and J by 0 bases; unmatched bases: 7. CDR3 DNA sequence: TGCGCCAGCAGCCAAGATCCAGGTGGGACAGTGAACACTGAAGCTTTCTTT. This translates into CASSQDPGGTVNTEAFF.

The chain recombines TRBV5-8 with TRBJ1-2, with D maybe TRBD1 (5 bases). Germline assignment: CDR1 SGHTS and CDR2 YDEGEE. Trimming cost V 5 bases and J 5 bases, with 19 bases left between them. This CDR3 spans 15 amino acids. The CDR3 loop is CASRYEVGTDYGYTF. The CDR3 coding sequence is TGTGCCAGCAGATACGAAGTAGGGACGGATTATGGCTACACCTTC.

This clonotype was seen once. J is TRBJ2-3 and V is TRBV20-1; 9 nucleotides match TRBD1. V shed 5 bases, J shed 5 bases, and the junction held 8 bases outside the gene matches. This CDR3 spans 14 amino acids. Germline CDR1 reads DFQATT; CDR2 reads SNEGSKA (reference sequence). The CDR3 spells CSAPGTGKGDTQYF. As DNA, the CDR3 is TGCAGTGCTCCTGGGACAGGGAAAGGAGATACGCAGTATTTT.

The V and J genes are TRBV5-1 and TRBJ2-1; perhaps D is TRBD1 or TRBD2 (5 bases each). Gene TRBJ2-7 matches the end of the DNA better, so the J call may be wrong. Germline values: CDR1 SGHRS, CDR2 YFSETQ. The CDR3 runs 16 residues. CDR3: CASSLGGSSSYSEQYF. CDR3 nucleotides: TGCGCCAGCAGCTTGGGGGGGTCGAGCTCCTACAGTGAGCAGTACTTC.

Comments on this clonotype: One end of the junction fails to match germline, which may point to a read error. The chain carries TRBV7-8 and TRBJ2-5; no definite D call. Germline V gene lookup returns CDR1 SGHVS and CDR2 FQNEAQ. CDR3 length equals 15 residues. The CDR3 here is CASSQYYMAQETQYF. CDR3 in DNA: TGCGCCAGCAGCCAATACTACATGGCCCAAGAGACCCAGTACTTC.

The V and J genes are TRBV21-1 and TRBJ2-7; the DNA was not compared with TRBD1, the D call given in the table. TRBV21-1 is listed as a pseudogene. This CDR3 is 14 amino acids long. The CDR3 protein is CASSGRDGTYEQYF. The CDR3 DNA is TGTGCCAGCAGCGGCCGGGACGGAACCTACGAGCAGTACTTC.

The CDR3, as DNA: TGTGCCAGCAGCGGAGGTAGTCAAAACATTCAGTACTTC. Its protein is CASSGGSQNIQYF. The chain links TRBV7-2 to TRBJ2-4; possible D gene TRBD2, 5 bases. The V end lost 5 bases, the J end lost 5 bases, and 10 bases lay between the germline ends. Looked up from germline, CDR1 is SGHTA and CDR2 is FQGNSA. The CDR3 length is 13 residues.

Worth noting for this clonotype: A junction end diverges from the germline sequence, so it may reflect a read error. The rearrangement links TRBV4-1 to TRBJ2-1; no definite D call. Germline CDR1 and CDR2: MGHRA and YSYEKL. This CDR3 comprises 15 residues. DNA of the CDR3: TGCGTCAGCAGCCAAGGCGGCCAGGAAGACAATGAGCAGTTCTTC. Translation gives CVSSQGGQEDNEQFF.

The chain's CDR3 is CASSLVVGENEQFF. CDR3 in DNA: TGTGCCAGCAGCTTAGTCGTCGGGGAGAATGAGCAGTTCTTC. V usage is TRBV11-2 and J usage is TRBJ2-1; a weak D match, TRBD2 (5 bases). The CDR3 runs to 14 residues. V was trimmed by 1 base and J by 7 bases, leaving 11 bases between them. Germline V CDR1 and CDR2: SGHAT, FQNNGV.

This rearrangement joins TRBV12-3 or TRBV12-4 to TRBJ2-1; no reliable D call. The CDR3 consists of 17 residues. Trimming took 2 bases from V and 2 from J, leaving 16 bases between them. The CDR3 DNA follows: TGTGCCAGCAGTTTATTATCGATGGCCGTTACCTACAATGAGCAGTTCTTC. This translates into CASSLLSMAVTYNEQFF.

The rearrangement joins TRBV3-1 to TRBJ2-5; 8 bases fit TRBD1. Germline V CDR1 and CDR2: LGHDT, YNNKEL (reference sequence). There are 14 residues in the CDR3. With 4 bases clipped from V and 3 bases from J, the junction kept 4 bases outside the gene matches. The CDR3 DNA sequence: TGTGCCAGCAGCCCACAGACAGGGGAAGAGACCCAGTACTTC. This gives the protein CASSPQTGEETQYF.

This clonotype occurred a few times. This chain links TRBV7-2 with TRBJ2-1; 7 bases are a match to TRBD2. With 3 bases clipped from V and 4 bases from J, the junction kept 3 bases outside the gene matches. Germline assignment: CDR1 SGHTA and CDR2 FQGNSA. This CDR3 is 14 amino acids long. The CDR3 region has the DNA TGTGCCAGCAGCTTCCTGGGGGGGTACAATGAGCAGTTCTTC. Amino acids: CASSFLGGYNEQFF.

This clonotype was counted a few times. This chain joins TRBV29-1 and TRBJ2-1, with no clear D. Germline CDR1 and CDR2: SQVTM and ANQGSEA. V was pared by 7 bases and J by 0 bases, with 13 bases between. This CDR3 comprises 14 residues. The CDR3 region is CSGEALSSYNEQFF. CDR3 DNA sequence: TGCAGCGGCGAAGCTCTGAGCTCCTACAATGAGCAGTTCTTC.